This TCR beta chain was sequenced during a study of human T cells and chemical hapten exposure. Methods used by the authors: Between 23,224 and 690,600 TCRs appeared in each sample, and the median stood at 95,638. TCRdb analysed the RACE reads with MiXCR anew, one entry per CDR3 protein. These V and J calls derive from TCRdb rather than the authors' analysis. The repertoire consists of roughly 38,000 distinct CDR3 sequences, with 7.5% to 9% occurring once and the leading ten covering over 1%. Time point in this sample: pre-sensitization, week 0. Treatment in this sample: therapeutic diphenylcyclopropenone sensitization with weekly scalp DPC. Study-level results: As patch test score rose, PT1 expanded TCR counts tended to rise as well.

This clonotype was seen only a few times. Its antigen is still unknown. The CDR3 loop spans 15 amino acids. With 4 bases removed from V and 1 base from J, the gap between germline ends came to 16 bases. CDR1 and CDR2 from the germline V gene are GTSNPN and SVGIG (reference sequence). The specimen was whole blood, collected in connection with sensitization to the hapten diphenylcyclopropenone (DPC). The chain uses TRBV30 and TRBJ1-1, with unresolved D. The receptor was derived from a woman aged 45-65 years with alopecia areata. Some clones in this sample may be carry-over from other donors' samples. CDR3 in DNA: TGTGCCTGGATCCACCGCCCGCAGTGGAACACTGAAGCTTTCTTT. Translated: CAWIHRPQWNTEAFF.